This is a list of T cell receptor beta chains from one sample in a study of response to subunit inactivated influenza vaccine. MiXCR, run by TCRdb on the RT-PCR reads, gives a single entry per CDR3 protein. This repertoire shows approximately 700,000 distinct CDR3 sequences, approximately 15% found once; its top ten account for roughly 6.4%. This specimen was PBMCs from blood, taken 14 to 15 days before vaccination. These receptors were collected from a man in his fifties or sixties who received an inactivated influenza vaccine. Both conserved end residues are part of each CDR3. A D gene is named only where the DNA matches it firmly. Size tells how often a clone was seen (once, few, many) or the class of an expanded clone, and some rows leave it out.

j_gene | d_gene | v_gene | abundance | CDR3nt | CDR3aa
TRBJ2-2 | NA | TRBV5-1 | few | TGCGCCAGCACCACAACCCAGGGGAGCACCGGGGAGCTGTTTTTT | CASTTTQGSTGELFF
TRBJ2-5 | TRBD1 | TRBV11-2 | few | TGTGCCAGCAGCTTAGGAATCGGGACAGGGCTTAGGGTGGAGACCCAGTACTTC | CASSLGIGTGLRVETQYF
TRBJ1-2 | NA | TRBV29-1 | NA | TGCAGCGTTGATGAGGATGGCTACACCTTC | CSVDEDGYTF
TRBJ1-2 | TRBD1 | TRBV7-2 | few | TGTGCCAGCAGCCAGTCCCAGGGGGCGCACTATGGCTACACCTTC | CASSQSQGAHYGYTF
TRBJ2-2 | NA | TRBV4-2 | once | TGTGCCAGCAGCCAAGATAGACCCGGGGAGCTGTTTTTT | CASSQDRPGELFF
TRBJ1-6 | NA | TRBV7-2 | few | TGTGCCAGCAGCCAAGGGGGACCCAGTCTGCCCCTCCACTTT | CASSQGGPSLPLHF
TRBJ2-7 | NA | TRBV27 | NA | TGTGCCAGCAGTCCCTCGGCAGGCTACGAGCAGTACTTC | CASSPSAGYEQYF
TRBJ1-1 | TRBD1 | TRBV28 | once | TGTGCCAGCAGTTTCAGGGGGAATGAAGCTTTCTTT | CASSFRGNEAFF
TRBJ2-2 | TRBD1 | TRBV6-2/TRBV6-3 | NA | TGTGCCAGCAACCCACTCAGGGGGCGCGGCACCGGGGAGCTGTTTTTT | CASNPLRGRGTGELFF
TRBJ2-7 | NA | TRBV20-1 | NA | TGCAGTGCTAGGGATAGGGATTTCTACGAGCAGTACTTC | CSARDRDFYEQYF
TRBJ2-7 | NA | TRBV10-3 | NA | TGTGCCATCAGTGAGCTGGGGCAGGGCGGCGAGCAGTACTTC | CAISELGQGGEQYF
TRBJ2-1 | NA | TRBV20-1 | many | TGCAGTGCTAGAGGCATTCGGGGCTTTGGCAATGAGCAGTTCTTC | CSARGIRGFGNEQFF
TRBJ2-5 | TRBD2 | TRBV20-1 | NA | TGCAGTGCTAGGCCTAGCGGGAGGGCGGTCGAGACCCAGTACTTC | CSARPSGRAVETQYF
TRBJ1-4 | NA | TRBV5-1 | NA | TGCGCCAGCAGCTTGGCCCCGGGAATAAATGAAAAACTGTTTTTT | CASSLAPGINEKLFF
TRBJ2-2 | NA | TRBV4-3 | few | TGCGCCAGCAGCCAATCCAGGGGTACCGGGGAGCTGTTTTTT | CASSQSRGTGELFF
TRBJ1-3 | NA | TRBV20-1 | few | TGCAGTGCTAGAGACGTAGTCTCTGGAAACACCATATATTTT | CSARDVVSGNTIYF
TRBJ2-7 | TRBD1 | TRBV4-3 | few | TGCGCCAGCAGCCAAGATTTGAGGGACAGCACTTCCTACGAGCAGTACTTC | CASSQDLRDSTSYEQYF
TRBJ2-7 | TRBD1 | TRBV14 | NA | TGTGCCAGCAGTCAAGAGTTCGTAAGGGACAGGGGCACCTACGAGCAGTACTTC | CASSQEFVRDRGTYEQYF
TRBJ1-4 | TRBD1 | TRBV5-1 | many | TGCGCCAGCAGCCGCTCTAGGGGGCATGGTGAAAAACTGTTTTTT | CASSRSRGHGEKLFF
TRBJ2-7 | NA | TRBV27 | NA | TGTGCCAGCAGTTTGGCCCCGGGCTACGAGCAGTACTTC | CASSLAPGYEQYF
TRBJ1-1 | TRBD1 | TRBV4-1 | few | TGCGCCAGCAGGACCGGACAGGAAAGGACTGAAGCTTTCTTT | CASRTGQERTEAFF
TRBJ2-3 | TRBD2 | TRBV5-1 | many | TGCGCCAGCAGCATCAGCGGGGGGGGTTACACAGATACGCAGTATTTT | CASSISGGGYTDTQYF
TRBJ2-3 | NA | TRBV5-1 | NA | TGCGCCAGCAGCTTTGCGGGACCCACAGATACGCAGTATTTT | CASSFAGPTDTQYF
TRBJ1-6 | NA | TRBV7-2 | NA | TGTGCCAGCAGCTTACTGGGGCAGAATAATTCACCCCTCCACTTT | CASSLLGQNNSPLHF
TRBJ2-2 | NA | TRBV6-2/TRBV6-3 | few | TGTGCCAGCACTCGGACCCCTTTCGACGGGGAGCTGTTTTTT | CASTRTPFDGELFF
TRBJ2-1 | TRBD2 | TRBV9 | NA | TGTGCCAGCAGCCCCCGGGGTAGCGGGACGTACAATGAGCAGTTCTTC | CASSPRGSGTYNEQFF
TRBJ1-5 | NA | TRBV4-3 | few | TGCGCCAGCAGCCAAGTTTTGGCCGAGTATAGCAATCAGCCCCAGCATTTT | CASSQVLAEYSNQPQHF
TRBJ1-2 | TRBD1 | TRBV10-3 | many | TGTGCCATCAGTGAGGGCAGACAGGGATTTACTAACTATGGCTACACCTTC | CAISEGRQGFTNYGYTF
TRBJ2-2 | TRBD1 | TRBV7-2 | few | TGTGCCAGCAGCTTTCCGGCAGGGGGTTATACCGGGGAGCTGTTTTTT | CASSFPAGGYTGELFF
TRBJ1-1 | NA | TRBV9 | NA | TGTGCCAGCAGCGTAGACGGTGTCATCATCTTT | CASSVDGVIIF
TRBJ1-5 | NA | TRBV10-3 | NA | TGTGCTATCAGTGAAACCGGTGGAGAGCCCCAGCATTTT | CAISETGGEPQHF
TRBJ2-2 | TRBD2 | TRBV7-9 | NA | TGTGCCAGCAGCTTAGGAGGACTAGCGGTAAACACCGGGGAGCTGTTTTTT | CASSLGGLAVNTGELFF
TRBJ2-5 | TRBD2 | TRBV5-4 | few | TGTGCCAGCAGCAAAAGGGAGGGGGAGACCCAGTACTTC | CASSKREGETQYF
TRBJ2-1 | NA | TRBV7-8 | NA | TGTGCCAGCAGCGTACCTTACAATGAGCAGTTCTTC | CASSVPYNEQFF
TRBJ2-1 | NA | TRBV12-5 | NA | TGTGCTAGTGGTTATGGAGATGAGCAGTTCTTC | CASGYGDEQFF
TRBJ2-1 | NA | TRBV12-3/TRBV12-4 | NA | TGTGCCAGCAGTTTGAGGGGCAGCCACTTATACAATGAGCAGTTCTTC | CASSLRGSHLYNEQFF
TRBJ2-1 | NA | TRBV18 | NA | TGTGCCAGCTCACCCCCCGCGGGCCAGGAGCAGTTCTTC | CASSPPAGQEQFF
TRBJ1-4 | NA | TRBV4-1 | NA | TGCGCCAGCAGCCGAGGGGGGGGGGAGGAAAAACTGTTTTTT | CASSRGGGEEKLFF
TRBJ2-1 | NA | TRBV12-3/TRBV12-4 | few | TGTGCCAGCAGTTTTTATCGGGGGCCCAACAATGAGCAGTTCTTC | CASSFYRGPNNEQFF
TRBJ2-1 | NA | TRBV6-1 | many | TGTGCCAGCAGGAAACAGGGATACAATGAGCAGTTCTTC | CASRKQGYNEQFF
TRBJ2-1 | TRBD2 | TRBV5-1 | many | TGCGCCAGCGACCTGGGCGGCGGGGGTGTATCCAATGAGCAGTTCTTC | CASDLGGGGVSNEQFF
TRBJ2-5 | TRBD2 | TRBV18 | few | TGTGCCAGCTCACCAAAGCGGGGGACCCAAGAGACCCAGTACTTC | CASSPKRGTQETQYF
TRBJ2-1 | TRBD2 | TRBV4-1 | few | TGCGCCAGCAGCCAAGCAGGACTAGCGGGGGAGCAGTTCTTC | CASSQAGLAGEQFF
TRBJ2-1 | NA | TRBV12-3/TRBV12-4 | NA | TGTGCCAGCAGCCTCGGTCGGTGGGCCGGCGACGATGAGCAGTTCTTC | CASSLGRWAGDDEQFF
TRBJ2-7 | TRBD1 | TRBV9 | NA | TGTGCCAGCAGCGTAGGTCCAGGGGGCAGCAACCGGTTATCCTACGAGCAGTACTTC | CASSVGPGGSNRLSYEQYF
TRBJ2-7 | NA | TRBV5-6 | few | TGTGCCAGCAGTAAATCTACGCCGGGGACGTCCGAGCAGTACTTC | CASSKSTPGTSEQYF
TRBJ2-5 | TRBD1 | TRBV18 | NA | TGTGCCAGCTCACCCTCAGGGGGCATGGGAGAGACCCAGTACTTC | CASSPSGGMGETQYF
TRBJ2-7 | NA | TRBV6-5 | few | TGTGCCAGCAGTTACGGGCGACGGTACGAGCAGTACTTC | CASSYGRRYEQYF
TRBJ2-2 | NA | TRBV24-1 | few | TGTGCCACCAGTGACCCTAATCAAGACTGGGACACCGGGGAGCTGTTTTTT | CATSDPNQDWDTGELFF
TRBJ2-3 | NA | TRBV5-1 | few | TGCGCCAGCAGCTTGGGAAAGACCACAGATACGCAGTATTTT | CASSLGKTTDTQYF
TRBJ2-5 | NA | TRBV10-3 | few | TGTGCCATCAGTGAGCTGGCAGGGTTGGAGACCCAGTACTTC | CAISELAGLETQYF
TRBJ2-6 | NA | TRBV6-2/TRBV6-3 | NA | TGTGCCAGCAGTTCCCCTTTACTTGGAACCCCGCACTCTGGGGCCAACGTCCTGACTTTC | CASSSPLLGTPHSGANVLTF
TRBJ2-5 | TRBD2 | TRBV7-2 | NA | TGTGCCAGCAGCCCAAGCGGGGGGACTCTACAAGAGACCCAGTACTTC | CASSPSGGTLQETQYF